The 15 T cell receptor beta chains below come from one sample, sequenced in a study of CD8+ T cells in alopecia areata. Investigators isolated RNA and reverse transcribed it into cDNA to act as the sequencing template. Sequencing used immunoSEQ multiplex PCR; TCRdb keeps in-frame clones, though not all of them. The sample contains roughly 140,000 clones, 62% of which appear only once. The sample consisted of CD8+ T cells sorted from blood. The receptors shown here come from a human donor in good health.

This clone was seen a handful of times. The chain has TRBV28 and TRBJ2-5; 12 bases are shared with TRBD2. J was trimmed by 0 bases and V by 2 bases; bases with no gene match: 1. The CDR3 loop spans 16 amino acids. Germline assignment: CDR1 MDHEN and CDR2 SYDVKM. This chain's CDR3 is CASSLGTSGYQETQYF. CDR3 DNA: TGTGCCAGCAGTTTAGGGACTAGCGGGTACCAAGAGACCCAGTACTTC.

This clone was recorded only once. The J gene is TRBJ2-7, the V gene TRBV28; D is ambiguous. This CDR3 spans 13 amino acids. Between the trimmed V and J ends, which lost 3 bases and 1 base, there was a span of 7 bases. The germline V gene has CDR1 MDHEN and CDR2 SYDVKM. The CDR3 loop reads CASSLGRSYEQYF. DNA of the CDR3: TGTGCCAGCAGTTTGGGCAGGTCCTACGAGCAGTACTTC.

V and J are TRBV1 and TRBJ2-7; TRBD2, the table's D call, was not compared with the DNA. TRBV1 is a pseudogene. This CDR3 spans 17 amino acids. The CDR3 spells CTSSQVRLAGVAYEQYF. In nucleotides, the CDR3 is TGCACCAGCAGCCAAGTGAGGCTAGCGGGAGTGGCCTACGAGCAGTACTTC.

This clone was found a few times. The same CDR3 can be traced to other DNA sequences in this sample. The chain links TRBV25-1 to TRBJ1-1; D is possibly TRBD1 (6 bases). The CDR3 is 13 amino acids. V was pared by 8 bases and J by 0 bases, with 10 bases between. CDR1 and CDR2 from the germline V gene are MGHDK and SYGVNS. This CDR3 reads CASSTGLNTEAFF. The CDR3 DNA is TGTGCCAGCTCGACAGGACTGAACACTGAAGCTTTCTTT.

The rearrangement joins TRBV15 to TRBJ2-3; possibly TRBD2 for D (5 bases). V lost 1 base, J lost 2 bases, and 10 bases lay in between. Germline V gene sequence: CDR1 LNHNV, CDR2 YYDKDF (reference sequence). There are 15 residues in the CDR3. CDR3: CATSRVRADTDTQYF. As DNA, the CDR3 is TGTGCCACCAGCAGAGTCCGAGCGGACACAGATACGCAGTATTTT. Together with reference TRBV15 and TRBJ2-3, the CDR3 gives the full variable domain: DAMVIQNPRYQVTQFGKPVTLSCSQTLNHNVMYWYQQKSSQAPKLLFHYYDKDFNNEADTPDNFQSRRPNTSFCFLDIRSPGLGDTAMYLCATSRVRADTDTQYFGPGTRLTVL.

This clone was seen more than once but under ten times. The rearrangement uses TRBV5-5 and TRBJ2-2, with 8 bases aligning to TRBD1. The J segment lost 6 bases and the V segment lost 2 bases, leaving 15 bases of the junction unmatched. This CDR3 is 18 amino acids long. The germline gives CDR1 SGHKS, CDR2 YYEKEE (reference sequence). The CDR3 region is CASSFPRTRQGSPGELFF. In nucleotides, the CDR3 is TGTGCCAGCAGCTTCCCCCGCACCCGACAGGGGTCACCCGGGGAGCTGTTTTTT.

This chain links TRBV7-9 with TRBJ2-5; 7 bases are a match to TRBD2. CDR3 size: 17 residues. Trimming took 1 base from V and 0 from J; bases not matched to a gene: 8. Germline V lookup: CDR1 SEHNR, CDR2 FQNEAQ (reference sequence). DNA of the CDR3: TGTGCCAGCAGCTTAGGCGTCGGGCTAGCGGACCAAGAGACCCAGTACTTC. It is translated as CASSLGVGLADQETQYF.

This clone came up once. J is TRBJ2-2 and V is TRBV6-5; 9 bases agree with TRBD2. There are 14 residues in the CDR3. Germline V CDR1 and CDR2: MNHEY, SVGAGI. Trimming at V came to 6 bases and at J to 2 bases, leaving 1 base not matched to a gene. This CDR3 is CASRREGNTGELFF. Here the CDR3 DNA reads TGTGCCAGCAGGCGGGAGGGCAACACCGGGGAGCTGTTTTTT.

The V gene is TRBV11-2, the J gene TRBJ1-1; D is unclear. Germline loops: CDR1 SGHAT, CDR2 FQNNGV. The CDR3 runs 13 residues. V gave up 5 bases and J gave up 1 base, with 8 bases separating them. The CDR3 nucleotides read TGTGCCAGCAGCCCCAGTTCGAACACTGAAGCTTTCTTT. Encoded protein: CASSPSSNTEAFF.

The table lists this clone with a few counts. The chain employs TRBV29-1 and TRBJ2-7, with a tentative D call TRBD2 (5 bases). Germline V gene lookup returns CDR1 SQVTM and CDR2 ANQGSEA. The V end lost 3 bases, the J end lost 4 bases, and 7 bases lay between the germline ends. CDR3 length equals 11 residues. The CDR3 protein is CSVESGYEQYF. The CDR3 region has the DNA TGCAGCGTTGAGTCGGGATACGAGCAGTACTTC.

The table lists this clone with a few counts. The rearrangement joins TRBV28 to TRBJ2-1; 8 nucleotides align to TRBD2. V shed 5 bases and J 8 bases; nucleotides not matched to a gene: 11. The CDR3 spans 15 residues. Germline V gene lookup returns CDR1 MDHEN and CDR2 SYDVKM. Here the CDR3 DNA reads TGTGCCAGCAGTCCCCCAAGGGGGACTAGTGATGAGCAGTTCTTC. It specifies CASSPPRGTSDEQFF. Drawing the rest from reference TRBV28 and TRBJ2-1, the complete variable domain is DVKVTQSSRYLVKRTGEKVFLECVQDMDHENMFWYRQDPGLGLRLIYFSYDVKMKEKGDIPEGYSVSREKKERFSLILESASTNQTSMYLCASSPPRGTSDEQFFGPGTRLTVL.

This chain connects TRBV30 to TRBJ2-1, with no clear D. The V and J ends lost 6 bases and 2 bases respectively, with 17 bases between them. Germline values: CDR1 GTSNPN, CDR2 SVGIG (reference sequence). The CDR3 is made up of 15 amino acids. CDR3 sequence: CACLLTPPPYNEQFF. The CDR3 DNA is TGTGCCTGTTTACTTACTCCTCCTCCCTACAATGAGCAGTTCTTC.

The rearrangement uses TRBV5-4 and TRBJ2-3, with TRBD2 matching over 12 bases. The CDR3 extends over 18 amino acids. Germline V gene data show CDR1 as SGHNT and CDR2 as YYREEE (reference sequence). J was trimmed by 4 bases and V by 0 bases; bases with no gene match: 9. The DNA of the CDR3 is TGTGCCAGCAGCTTGGTTCCGAGGACTAGCGGGACCTCAGATACGCAGTATTTT. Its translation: CASSLVPRTSGTSDTQYF.

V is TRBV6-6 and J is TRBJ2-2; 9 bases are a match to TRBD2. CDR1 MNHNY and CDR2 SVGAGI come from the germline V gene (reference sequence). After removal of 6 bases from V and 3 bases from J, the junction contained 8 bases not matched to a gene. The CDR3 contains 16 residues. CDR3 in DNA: TGTGCCAGCAGGGGGGGGACTAGCAGCTACACCGGGGAGCTGTTTTTT. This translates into CASRGGTSSYTGELFF.

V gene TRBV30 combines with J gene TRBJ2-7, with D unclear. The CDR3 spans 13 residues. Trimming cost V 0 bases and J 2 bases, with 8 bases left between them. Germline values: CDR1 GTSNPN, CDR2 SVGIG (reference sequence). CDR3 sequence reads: CAWSVGGPYEQYF. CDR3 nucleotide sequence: TGTGCCTGGAGTGTTGGTGGCCCCTACGAGCAGTACTTC.